These T cell receptor beta chains were read from a single sample in a study of blood T cell repertoires in COVID-19. TCRdb's copy holds only in-frame clones and misses some; the assay was immunoSEQ multiplex PCR. The sample carries around 170,000 clones, 85% to 90% recorded once. The material sequenced was peripheral blood. These TCRs come from a man aged 60 to 69 with COVID-19, enrolled during active disease. CDR3s include the opening cysteine and the closing phenylalanine or tryptophan. The D gene is left open where the match is weak. Clone sizes are given selectively: once, few, many, or a class where the clone is expanded.

clone size	V gene	D gene	J gene	CDR3 length	CDR3 DNA	CDR3 protein
.	TRBV2	TRBD1	TRBJ1-5	15	TGTGCCAGCAGTGATCAACAGGGGATTCACCAGCCCCAGCATTTT	CASSDQQGIHQPQHF
.	TRBV9	TRBD1	TRBJ2-6	18	TGTGCCAGCAGCGAGAACCGGGACAGGGGGTTGGGGGACAACGTCCTGACTTTC	CASSENRDRGLGDNVLTF
once	TRBV5-1	TRBD1	TRBJ1-1	16	TGCGCCAGCAGCTTGGACGGGACAGGTAGGAACACTGAAGCTTTCTTT	CASSLDGTGRNTEAFF
.	TRBV15	.	TRBJ2-1	20	TGTGCCACCAGCAGTTCCTACGCCTCAGGTGGAGGGAAGGGACGGAATGAGCAGTTCTTC	CATSSSYASGGGKGRNEQFF
.	TRBV7-3	.	TRBJ2-2	13	TGTGCCAGCAGCCTCGATCGGACCGGGGAGCTGTTTTTT	CASSLDRTGELFF
.	TRBV6-5	TRBD2	TRBJ2-7	13	TGTGCCAGCAGTTCCGGGACTACCACCCGGCAGTACTTC	CASSSGTTTRQYF
.	TRBV6-6	TRBD1	TRBJ1-5	15	TGTGCCAGCAGCCGGGACAGGGATAGCAATCAGCCCCAGCATTTT	CASSRDRDSNQPQHF
once	TRBV5-1	TRBD2	TRBJ2-3	19	TGCGCCAGCAGTTTGGTCCAGCGGGGGAACCAAAAGGGCACAGATACGCAGTATTTT	CASSLVQRGNQKGTDTQYF
.	TRBV9	TRBD1	TRBJ2-1	17	TGTGCCAGCAGCGTAGAACCTAGGGGGCAGGGGAAAAATGAGCAGTTCTTC	CASSVEPRGQGKNEQFF
.	TRBV9	.	TRBJ1-5	15	TGTGCCAGCAGCGTAGGCTGGGCTGGCAATCAGCCCCAGCATTTT	CASSVGWAGNQPQHF
.	TRBV9	TRBD1	TRBJ1-6	17	TGTGCCAGCAGCGCAGGGACAGAAAGCTCCTATAATTCACCCCTCCACTTT	CASSAGTESSYNSPLHF
.	TRBV3-1/TRBV3-2	TRBD1	TRBJ2-2	17	TGTGCCAGCAGCCAAAGACCGGGACAGGGTCCCACCGGGGAGCTGTTTTTT	CASSQRPGQGPTGELFF
.	TRBV11-2	TRBD2	TRBJ2-7	15	TGTGCCAGCAGCTTCCCTAGCGGGGGGATCAACGAGCAGTACTTC	CASSFPSGGINEQYF
once	TRBV6-5	TRBD1	TRBJ2-3	15	TGTGCCAGCAGTTACCAGGGACAGGGGGGAGATACGCAGTATTTT	CASSYQGQGGDTQYF
.	TRBV3-1/TRBV3-2	.	TRBJ2-5	14	TGTGCCAGCAGCCAACAGGGCGCCCAAGAGACCCAGTACTTC	CASSQQGAQETQYF
.	TRBV2	TRBD2	TRBJ2-3	16	TGTGCCAGCAGAGAGACTAGCGGGGGGCTAGGAGATACGCAGTATTTT	CASRETSGGLGDTQYF
.	TRBV6-6	.	TRBJ1-4	21	TGTGCCAGCAGTCCTACTATCAACCCCAGACGCCCCCTCCTCATTAATGAAAAACTGTTTTTT	CASSPTINPRRPLLINEKLFF
.	TRBV4-3	TRBD1	TRBJ1-6	18	TGCGCCAGCAGCCAAGAACAGGGGGCATCTGTCTATAATTCACCCCTCCACTTT	CASSQEQGASVYNSPLHF
.	TRBV19	.	TRBJ1-2	12	TGTGCCAGTACCCCAGTACAGGGTCGCTACACCTTC	CASTPVQGRYTF
.	TRBV28	.	TRBJ1-1	11	TGTGCCAGCGGGGAGGACACTGAAGCTTTCTTT	CASGEDTEAFF
.	TRBV9	TRBD1	TRBJ1-4	14	TGTGCCAGCAGCGCGACAGGGGTGGTTGAAAAACTGTTTTTT	CASSATGVVEKLFF
.	TRBV28	.	TRBJ1-3	16	TGTGCCAGCACCAAGGGTGGGACTGGCGGTGGAAACACCATATATTTT	CASTKGGTGGGNTIYF
.	TRBV27	TRBD2	TRBJ2-5	15	TGTGCCAGCAGTTTAAAGGGACTAGCCGGTGAGACCCAGTACTTC	CASSLKGLAGETQYF
.	TRBV19	.	TRBJ1-2	14	TGTGCCAGTAGTGGAACCCAGGGGAACTATGGCTACACCTTC	CASSGTQGNYGYTF
.	TRBV6-2/TRBV6-3	.	TRBJ1-2	16	TGTGCCAGCAGTTACGATCCAGGTACAACTAACTATGGCTACACCTTC	CASSYDPGTTNYGYTF
.	TRBV7-2	TRBD2	TRBJ2-3	16	TGTGCCAGCAGCTTAGTTAGCGGGGCTCTCACAGATACGCAGTATTTT	CASSLVSGALTDTQYF
.	TRBV27	.	TRBJ2-7	17	TGTGCCAGCAGTTTAACTCTATTGAAGGGGTTGTACTACGAGCAGTACTTC	CASSLTLLKGLYYEQYF
.	TRBV21-1	.	TRBJ1-4	24	TGTGCCAGCAGCAAAGCGGGGGGGCCCCTCTTGGAGCCAGGAGCTTACACAACTAATGAAAAACTGTTTTTT	CASSKAGGPLLEPGAYTTNEKLFF
.	TRBV19	TRBD1	TRBJ2-3	14	TGTGCCAGTAGTATCCAGGGGGGCACAGATACGCAGTATTTT	CASSIQGGTDTQYF
few	TRBV6-5	.	TRBJ2-2	15	TGTGCCAGCAGATTTTCGGGACAAAACACCGGGGAGCTGTTTTTT	CASRFSGQNTGELFF
.	TRBV30	TRBD1	TRBJ2-7	14	TGTGCCTGGAGCAAACAGGGGGCGCGGTACGAGCAGTACTTC	CAWSKQGARYEQYF
.	TRBV7-3	TRBD1	TRBJ2-1	16	TGTGCCAGCAGCTCGTCCGGACAGGGCTCCTACAATGAGCAGTTCTTC	CASSSSGQGSYNEQFF
.	TRBV5-4	.	TRBJ2-7	12	TGTGCCAGCAGCCGCGGACAGAACGAGCAGTACTTC	CASSRGQNEQYF
.	TRBV7-9	TRBD1	TRBJ1-1	17	TGTGCCAGCAGCTCCCCCCGGGACAGAGCGTTGGACACTGAAGCTTTCTTT	CASSSPRDRALDTEAFF
.	TRBV28	TRBD1	TRBJ1-4	14	TGTGCCAGCAGACGGCGGGACAGGAATGAAAAACTGTTTTTT	CASRRRDRNEKLFF
once	TRBV7-2	TRBD1	TRBJ1-5	16	TGTGCCAGCAGCTTAGATGGGACAGGGGGAGGACAGCCCCAGCATTTT	CASSLDGTGGGQPQHF